The rows below give T cell receptor beta chains drawn from one sample of a study of blood T cell repertoires in COVID-19. Produced via immunoSEQ multiplex PCR; TCRdb's table is partial and in-frame only. The data show 150,000 or so clones, with almost 80% seen just once and around 2.9% held by the top ten. Sequenced input: PBMCs or T cells enriched from blood (not recorded which). These TCRs come from a woman aged 45-65 years who had recovered from COVID-19. CDR3s include the opening cysteine and the closing phenylalanine or tryptophan. The D gene is left open where the match is weak. Rows give clone size only sometimes, using once, few, many, or a class for an expanded clone.

v_call: TRBV30; d_call: -; clone_size: -; j_call: TRBJ2-6; cdr3_aa: CAWSRDSGANVLTF; cdr3_nt: TGTGCCTGGAGCAGGGACTCTGGGGCCAACGTCCTGACTTTC
v_call: TRBV28; d_call: -; clone_size: -; j_call: TRBJ1-2; cdr3_aa: CASRAGSRYYGYTF; cdr3_nt: TGTGCCAGTCGGGCAGGGTCGCGTTACTATGGCTACACCTTC
v_call: TRBV29-1; d_call: TRBD1; clone_size: -; j_call: TRBJ1-2; cdr3_aa: CSVSRGQEETGADYGYTF; cdr3_nt: TGCAGCGTTTCGAGAGGGCAAGAGGAAACAGGGGCCGACTATGGCTACACCTTC
v_call: TRBV19; d_call: -; clone_size: -; j_call: TRBJ2-5; cdr3_aa: CASSIPGGQETQYF; cdr3_nt: TGTGCCAGTAGTATCCCCGGCGGGCAAGAGACCCAGTACTTC
v_call: TRBV5-5; d_call: -; clone_size: -; j_call: TRBJ2-1; cdr3_aa: CASSFGDEQFF; cdr3_nt: TGTGCCAGCAGCTTTGGAGATGAGCAGTTCTTC
v_call: TRBV6-4; d_call: TRBD2; clone_size: few; j_call: TRBJ2-2; cdr3_aa: CASSEGGGAGELFF; cdr3_nt: TGTGCCAGCAGTGAAGGCGGGGGTGCCGGGGAGCTGTTTTTT
v_call: TRBV4-2; d_call: -; clone_size: -; j_call: TRBJ2-2; cdr3_aa: CASSQSTYTGELFF; cdr3_nt: TGTGCCAGCAGCCAAAGCACCTACACCGGGGAGCTGTTTTTT
v_call: TRBV5-6; d_call: -; clone_size: -; j_call: TRBJ1-3; cdr3_aa: CASSLAAGSGNTIYF; cdr3_nt: TGTGCCAGCAGCTTGGCCGCAGGTTCTGGAAACACCATATATTTT
v_call: TRBV7-2; d_call: TRBD1; clone_size: -; j_call: TRBJ2-7; cdr3_aa: CASSLQAGQGVYEQYF; cdr3_nt: TGTGCCAGCAGCCTGCAAGCTGGACAGGGGGTGTACGAGCAGTACTTC
v_call: TRBV28; d_call: -; clone_size: -; j_call: TRBJ2-1; cdr3_aa: CASSFRALGYNEQFF; cdr3_nt: TGTGCCAGCAGTTTTCGCGCTCTAGGCTACAATGAGCAGTTCTTC
v_call: TRBV29-1; d_call: -; clone_size: -; j_call: TRBJ1-1; cdr3_aa: CSVALGTEAFF; cdr3_nt: TGCAGCGTGGCCCTTGGCACTGAAGCTTTCTTT
v_call: TRBV28; d_call: TRBD1; clone_size: few; j_call: TRBJ1-2; cdr3_aa: CASSAAPVQGPNGYTF; cdr3_nt: TGTGCCAGCAGCGCTGCTCCCGTACAGGGGCCCAATGGCTACACCTTC
v_call: TRBV28; d_call: -; clone_size: -; j_call: TRBJ2-7; cdr3_aa: CASSTPGELEQYF; cdr3_nt: TGTGCCAGCAGCACCCCCGGGGAACTCGAGCAGTACTTC
v_call: TRBV29-1; d_call: TRBD1; clone_size: once; j_call: TRBJ2-7; cdr3_aa: CSVEGQADTSYEQYF; cdr3_nt: TGCAGCGTTGAGGGACAGGCGGATACTAGCTACGAGCAGTACTTC
v_call: TRBV29-1; d_call: TRBD1; clone_size: -; j_call: TRBJ2-7; cdr3_aa: CSANPGQGYEQYF; cdr3_nt: TGCAGCGCTAATCCGGGACAGGGCTACGAGCAGTACTTC
v_call: TRBV5-8; d_call: -; clone_size: once; j_call: TRBJ2-1; cdr3_aa: CASSLGSTSYNEQFF; cdr3_nt: TGTGCCAGCAGCTTGGGGAGTACTTCATACAATGAGCAGTTCTTC
v_call: TRBV7-6; d_call: -; clone_size: -; j_call: TRBJ1-6; cdr3_aa: CASSSQGGVSPLHF; cdr3_nt: TGTGCCAGCAGCTCACAGGGTGGGGTTTCACCCCTCCACTTT
v_call: TRBV28; d_call: -; clone_size: once; j_call: TRBJ1-2; cdr3_aa: CASTHRQGYGYTF; cdr3_nt: TGTGCCAGCACCCACCGGCAGGGGTATGGCTACACCTTC
v_call: TRBV29-1; d_call: -; clone_size: -; j_call: TRBJ1-5; cdr3_aa: CSVGEGAAQPQHF; cdr3_nt: TGCAGCGTTGGAGAGGGTGCGGCTCAGCCCCAGCATTTT
v_call: TRBV10-2; d_call: -; clone_size: -; j_call: TRBJ2-5; cdr3_aa: CASSESASDLETQYF; cdr3_nt: TGCGCCAGCAGTGAGTCGGCTAGCGACTTGGAGACCCAGTACTTC
v_call: TRBV11-2; d_call: TRBD2; clone_size: -; j_call: TRBJ2-5; cdr3_aa: CASSLEVAGLQETQYF; cdr3_nt: TGTGCCAGCAGCTTAGAGGTAGCGGGGCTCCAAGAGACCCAGTACTTC
v_call: TRBV12-3/TRBV12-4; d_call: TRBD1; clone_size: -; j_call: TRBJ1-2; cdr3_aa: CASSLDRGHGYTF; cdr3_nt: TGTGCCAGCAGCCTAGACAGGGGCCATGGCTACACCTTC